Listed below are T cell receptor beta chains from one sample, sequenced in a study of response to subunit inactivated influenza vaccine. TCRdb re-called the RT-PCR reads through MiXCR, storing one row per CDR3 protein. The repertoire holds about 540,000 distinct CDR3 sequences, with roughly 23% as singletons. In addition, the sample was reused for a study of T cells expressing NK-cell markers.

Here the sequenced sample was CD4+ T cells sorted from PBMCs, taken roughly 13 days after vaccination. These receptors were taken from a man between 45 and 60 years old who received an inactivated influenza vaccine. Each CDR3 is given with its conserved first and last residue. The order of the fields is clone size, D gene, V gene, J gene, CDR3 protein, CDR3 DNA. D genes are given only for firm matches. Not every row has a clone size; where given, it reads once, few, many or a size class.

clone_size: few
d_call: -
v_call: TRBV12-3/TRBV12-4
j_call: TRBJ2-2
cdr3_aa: CASSPAGGGELFF
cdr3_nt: TGTGCCAGCAGTCCCGCGGGTGGCGGGGAGCTGTTTTTT

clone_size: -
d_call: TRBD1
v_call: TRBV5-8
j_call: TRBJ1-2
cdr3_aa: CASSLVEGARKNYGYTF
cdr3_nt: TGTGCCAGCAGCTTGGTAGAGGGGGCGAGAAAGAACTATGGCTACACCTTC

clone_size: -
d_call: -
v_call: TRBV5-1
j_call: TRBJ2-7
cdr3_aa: CASSFRGPSYEQYF
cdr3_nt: TGCGCCAGCAGCTTTAGGGGTCCGTCCTACGAGCAGTACTTC

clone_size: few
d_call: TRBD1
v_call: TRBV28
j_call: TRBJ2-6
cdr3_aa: CASSLGTGTSGANVLTF
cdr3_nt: TGTGCCAGCAGTTTAGGGACAGGCACCTCTGGGGCCAACGTCCTGACTTTC

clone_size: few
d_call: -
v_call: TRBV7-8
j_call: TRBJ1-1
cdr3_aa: CASSLAGVGANTEAFF
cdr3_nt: TGTGCCAGCAGCTTAGCGGGGGTGGGGGCGAACACTGAAGCTTTCTTT

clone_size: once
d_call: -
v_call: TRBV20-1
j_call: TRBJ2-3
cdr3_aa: CSAGQGLALLPDTQYF
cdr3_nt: TGCAGTGCCGGACAGGGACTAGCCCTGCTTCCAGATACGCAGTATTTT

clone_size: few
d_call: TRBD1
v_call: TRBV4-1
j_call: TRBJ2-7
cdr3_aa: CASSQGKGAPPYEQYF
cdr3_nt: TGCGCCAGCAGCCAAGGAAAGGGGGCGCCCCCCTACGAGCAGTACTTC

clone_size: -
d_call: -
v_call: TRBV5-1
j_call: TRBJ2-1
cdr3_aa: CASGKALNEQFF
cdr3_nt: TGCGCCAGCGGGAAGGCACTCAATGAGCAGTTCTTC

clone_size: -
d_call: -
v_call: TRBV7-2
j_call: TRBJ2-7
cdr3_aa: CASSFKSGTYHSYEQYF
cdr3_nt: TGTGCCAGCAGCTTCAAATCAGGGACGTACCACTCCTACGAGCAGTACTTC

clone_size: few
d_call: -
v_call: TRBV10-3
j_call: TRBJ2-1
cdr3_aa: CAISESGLRGHEQFF
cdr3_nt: TGTGCCATCAGTGAGTCGGGACTTCGTGGCCATGAGCAGTTCTTC

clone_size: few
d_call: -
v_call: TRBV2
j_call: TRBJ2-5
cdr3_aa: CASSKGTRQETQYF
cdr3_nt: TGTGCCAGCAGCAAGGGGACAAGACAAGAGACCCAGTACTTC

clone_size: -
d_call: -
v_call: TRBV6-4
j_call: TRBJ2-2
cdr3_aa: CASSDTGGNTGELFF
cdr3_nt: TGTGCCAGCAGTGACACCGGGGGGAACACCGGGGAGCTGTTTTTT

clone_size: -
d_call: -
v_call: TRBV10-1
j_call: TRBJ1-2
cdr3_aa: CASSEPGGNGYTF
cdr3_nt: TGCGCCAGCAGTGAGCCGGGGGGGAATGGCTACACCTTC

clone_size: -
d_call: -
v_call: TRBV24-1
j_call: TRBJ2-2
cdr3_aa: CATTSSLNTGELFF
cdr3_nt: TGTGCCACCACCTCAAGCTTGAACACCGGGGAGCTGTTTTTT

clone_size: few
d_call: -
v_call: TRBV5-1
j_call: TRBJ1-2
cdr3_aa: CASSLESQYYGYTF
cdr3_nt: TGCGCCAGCAGCTTGGAGTCACAGTACTATGGCTACACCTTC

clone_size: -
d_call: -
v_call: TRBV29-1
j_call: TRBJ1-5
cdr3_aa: CSVVENSNQPQHF
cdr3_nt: TGCAGCGTAGTTGAGAATAGCAATCAGCCCCAGCATTTT

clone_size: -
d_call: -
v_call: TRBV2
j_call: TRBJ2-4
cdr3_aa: CASSRSWITKNIQYF
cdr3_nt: TGTGCCAGCAGCAGGAGTTGGATAACCAAAAACATTCAGTACTTC

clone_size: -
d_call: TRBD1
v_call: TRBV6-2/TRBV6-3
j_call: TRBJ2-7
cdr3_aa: CASRRDRASYEQYF
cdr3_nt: TGTGCCAGCAGGAGAGACAGGGCCAGCTACGAGCAGTACTTC

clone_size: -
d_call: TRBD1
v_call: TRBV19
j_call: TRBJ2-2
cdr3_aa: CATTDRGLTGELFF
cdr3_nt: TGTGCCACTACGGACAGGGGGCTTACCGGGGAGCTGTTTTTT

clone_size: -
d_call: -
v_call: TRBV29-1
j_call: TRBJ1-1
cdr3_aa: CSARRTVLGTEAFF
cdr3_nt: TGCAGCGCTAGGAGGACGGTTTTAGGGACTGAAGCTTTCTTT

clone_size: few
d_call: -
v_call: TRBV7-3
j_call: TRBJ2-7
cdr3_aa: CASSLTSGSEQYF
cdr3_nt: TGTGCCAGCAGCTTAACTTCCGGTTCCGAGCAGTACTTC

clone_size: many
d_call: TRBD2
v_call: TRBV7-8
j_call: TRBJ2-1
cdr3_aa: CASSAPGGLAGGEQFF
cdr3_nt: TGTGCCAGCAGCGCCCCTGGGGGACTAGCGGGAGGGGAGCAGTTCTTC

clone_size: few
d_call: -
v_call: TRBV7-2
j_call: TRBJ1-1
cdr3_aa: CASSNLVGSEAFF
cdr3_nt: TGTGCCAGCAGCAACTTGGTGGGGTCTGAAGCTTTCTTT

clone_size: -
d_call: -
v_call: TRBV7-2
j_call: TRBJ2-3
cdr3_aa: CASSWERTTDTQYF
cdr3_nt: TGTGCCAGCAGCTGGGAGCGAACCACAGATACGCAGTATTTT

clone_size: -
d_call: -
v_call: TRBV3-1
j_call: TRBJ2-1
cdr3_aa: CASSRDAHMVNEQFF
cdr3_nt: TGTGCCAGCAGCCGAGACGCCCATATGGTCAATGAGCAGTTCTTC

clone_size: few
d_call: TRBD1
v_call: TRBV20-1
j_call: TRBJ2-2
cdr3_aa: CSASGDRGVTGELFF
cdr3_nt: TGCAGTGCTAGCGGTGACAGGGGGGTAACCGGGGAGCTGTTTTTT

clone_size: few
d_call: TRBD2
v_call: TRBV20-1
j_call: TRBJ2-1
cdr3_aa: CSARDPSGGQSYNEQFF
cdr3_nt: TGCAGTGCTAGAGACCCTAGCGGGGGGCAAAGTTACAATGAGCAGTTCTTC

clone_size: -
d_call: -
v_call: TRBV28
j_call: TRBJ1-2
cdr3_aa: CASSLGGRGYGYTF
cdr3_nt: TGTGCCAGCAGTTTGGGTGGACGGGGCTATGGCTACACCTTC

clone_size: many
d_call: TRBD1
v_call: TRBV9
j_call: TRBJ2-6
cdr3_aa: CASSVSTGASGANVLTF
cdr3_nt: TGTGCCAGCAGCGTATCGACAGGGGCTTCAGGGGCCAACGTCCTGACTTTC

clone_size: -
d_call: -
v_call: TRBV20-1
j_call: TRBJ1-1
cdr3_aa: CSEKTNTEAFF
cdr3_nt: TGCAGTGAAAAAACGAACACTGAAGCTTTCTTT

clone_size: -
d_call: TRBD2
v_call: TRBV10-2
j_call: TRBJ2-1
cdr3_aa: CASSVWRGDSYNEQFF
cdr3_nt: TGCGCCAGCAGTGTCTGGCGGGGGGACTCCTACAATGAGCAGTTCTTC

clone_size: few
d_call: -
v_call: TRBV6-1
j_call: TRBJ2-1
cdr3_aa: CATRVYSSYNEQFF
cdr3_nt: TGTGCCACCAGAGTTTACAGCTCCTACAATGAGCAGTTCTTC

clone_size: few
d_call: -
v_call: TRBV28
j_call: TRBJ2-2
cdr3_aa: CASSPSYRTGELFF
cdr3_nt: TGTGCCAGCAGCCCGTCATACCGCACCGGGGAGCTGTTTTTT

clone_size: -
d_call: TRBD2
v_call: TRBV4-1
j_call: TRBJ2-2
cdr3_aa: CASSQVGEGPLIDGELFF
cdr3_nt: TGCGCCAGCAGCCAAGTGGGGGAGGGTCCTCTGATAGACGGGGAGCTGTTTTTT

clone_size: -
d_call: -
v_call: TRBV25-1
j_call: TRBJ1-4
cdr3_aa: CASSEDGPNEKLFF
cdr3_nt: TGTGCCAGCAGTGAAGACGGCCCTAATGAAAAACTGTTTTTT

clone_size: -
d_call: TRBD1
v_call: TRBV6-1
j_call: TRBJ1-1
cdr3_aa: CASSINRGPRMNTEAFF
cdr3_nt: TGTGCCAGCAGTATAAACAGGGGACCCAGGATGAACACTGAAGCTTTCTTT

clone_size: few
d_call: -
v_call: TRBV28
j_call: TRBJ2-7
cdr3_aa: CASRSGGRVYEQYF
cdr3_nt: TGTGCCAGCAGGTCAGGTGGCAGGGTCTACGAGCAGTACTTC

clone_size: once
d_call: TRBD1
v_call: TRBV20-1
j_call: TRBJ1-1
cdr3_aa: CSARDSTKGQGTTEAFF
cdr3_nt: TGCAGTGCTAGAGATTCGACCAAGGGACAGGGGACCACTGAAGCTTTCTTT

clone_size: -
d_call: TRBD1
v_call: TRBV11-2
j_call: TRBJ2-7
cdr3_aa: CASSPWTGVSSYEQYF
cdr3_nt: TGTGCCAGCAGCCCATGGACAGGGGTGAGCTCCTACGAGCAGTACTTC

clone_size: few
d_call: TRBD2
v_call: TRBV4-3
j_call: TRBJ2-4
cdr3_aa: CASSPTSGGANIQYF
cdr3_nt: TGCGCCAGCAGTCCGACTAGCGGGGGAGCAAACATTCAGTACTTC

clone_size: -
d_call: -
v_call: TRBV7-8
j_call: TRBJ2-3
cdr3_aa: CASLSLGYSTDTQYF
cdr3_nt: TGTGCCAGCCTCTCATTGGGCTATAGCACAGATACGCAGTATTTT

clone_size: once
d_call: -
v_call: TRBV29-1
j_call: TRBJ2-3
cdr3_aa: CSIQPPGATDTQYF
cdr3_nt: TGCAGCATCCAACCGCCCGGGGCGACGGATACGCAGTATTTT

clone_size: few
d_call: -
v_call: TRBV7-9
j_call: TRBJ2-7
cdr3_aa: CASSVSGTYEQYF
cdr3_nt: TGTGCCAGCAGTGTCTCAGGAACCTACGAGCAGTACTTC

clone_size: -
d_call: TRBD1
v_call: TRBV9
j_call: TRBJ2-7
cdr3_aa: CASSGPGTGTYEQYF
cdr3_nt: TGTGCCAGCAGCGGGCCCGGGACAGGGACTTACGAGCAGTACTTC

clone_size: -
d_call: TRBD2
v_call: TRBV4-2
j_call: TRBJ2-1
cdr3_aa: CASSQASGGAWGEQFF
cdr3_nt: TGTGCCAGCAGCCAAGCTAGCGGGGGGGCCTGGGGTGAGCAGTTCTTC

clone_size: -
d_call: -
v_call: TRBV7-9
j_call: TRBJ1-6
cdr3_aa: CASSSFEGPGSPLHF
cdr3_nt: TGTGCCAGCAGCTCTTTCGAGGGGCCAGGTTCACCCCTCCACTTT

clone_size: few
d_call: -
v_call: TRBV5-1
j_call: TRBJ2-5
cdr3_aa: CASSSGTGTGAETQYF
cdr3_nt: TGCGCCAGCAGCTCCGGTACGGGGACCGGCGCAGAGACCCAGTACTTC

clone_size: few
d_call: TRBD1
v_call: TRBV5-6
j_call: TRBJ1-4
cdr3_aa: CASSYSGTGYGEKLFF
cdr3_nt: TGTGCCAGCAGCTACTCCGGGACAGGGTATGGAGAAAAACTGTTTTTT

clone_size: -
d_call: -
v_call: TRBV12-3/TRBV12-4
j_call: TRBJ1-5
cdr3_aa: CASSLGLQQPQHF
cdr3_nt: TGTGCCAGCAGTTTAGGATTACAGCAGCCCCAGCATTTT

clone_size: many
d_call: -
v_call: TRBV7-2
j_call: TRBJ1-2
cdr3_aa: CASSLQAGLSANYGYTF
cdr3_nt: TGTGCCAGCAGCTTACAGGCAGGGTTGTCAGCTAACTATGGCTACACCTTC

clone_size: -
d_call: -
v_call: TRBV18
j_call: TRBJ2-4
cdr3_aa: CASSPPGTGNIQYF
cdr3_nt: TGTGCCAGCTCACCACCAGGGACTGGAAACATTCAGTACTTC

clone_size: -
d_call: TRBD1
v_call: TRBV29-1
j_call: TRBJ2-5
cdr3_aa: CSVVLRQGARETQYF
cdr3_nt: TGCAGCGTAGTTTTAAGACAGGGGGCTCGGGAGACCCAGTACTTC

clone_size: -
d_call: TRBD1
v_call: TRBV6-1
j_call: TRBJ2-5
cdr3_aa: CAVSRDRVETQYF
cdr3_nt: TGTGCCGTGTCCCGGGACAGGGTTGAGACCCAGTACTTC

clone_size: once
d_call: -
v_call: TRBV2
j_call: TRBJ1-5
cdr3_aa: CASSVGDHSNQPQHF
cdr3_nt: TGTGCCAGCAGTGTAGGCGACCATAGCAATCAGCCCCAGCATTTT